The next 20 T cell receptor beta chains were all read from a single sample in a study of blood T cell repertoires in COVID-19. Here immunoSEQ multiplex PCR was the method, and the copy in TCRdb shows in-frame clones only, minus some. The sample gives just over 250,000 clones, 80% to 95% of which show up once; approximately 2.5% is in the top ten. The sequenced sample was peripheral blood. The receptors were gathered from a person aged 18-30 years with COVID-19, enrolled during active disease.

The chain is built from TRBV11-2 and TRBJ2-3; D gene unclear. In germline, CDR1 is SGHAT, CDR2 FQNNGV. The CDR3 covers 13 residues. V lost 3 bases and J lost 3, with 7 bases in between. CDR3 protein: CASSFVLTDTQYF. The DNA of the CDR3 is TGTGCCAGCAGCTTTGTATTGACAGATACGCAGTATTTT.

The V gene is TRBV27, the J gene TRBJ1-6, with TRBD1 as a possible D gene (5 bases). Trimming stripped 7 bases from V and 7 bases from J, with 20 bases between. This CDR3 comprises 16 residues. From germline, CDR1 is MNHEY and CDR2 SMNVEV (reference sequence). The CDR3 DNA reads TGTGCCAGCACCGCGGCCTCGCAGGGCTGGAATTCACCCCTCCACTTT. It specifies CASTAASQGWNSPLHF.

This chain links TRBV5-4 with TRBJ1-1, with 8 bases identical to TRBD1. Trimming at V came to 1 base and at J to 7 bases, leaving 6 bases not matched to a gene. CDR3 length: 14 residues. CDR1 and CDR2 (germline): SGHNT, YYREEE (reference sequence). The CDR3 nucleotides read TGTGCCAGCAGCTTGTCTATAGGACAGGGTGAAGCTTTCTTT. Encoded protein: CASSLSIGQGEAFF.

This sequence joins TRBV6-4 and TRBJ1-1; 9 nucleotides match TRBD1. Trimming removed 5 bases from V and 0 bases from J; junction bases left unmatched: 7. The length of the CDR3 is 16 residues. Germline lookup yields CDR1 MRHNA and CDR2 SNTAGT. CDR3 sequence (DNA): TGTGCCAGCAGTCCCGGGACAGGGTTCATGAACACTGAAGCTTTCTTT. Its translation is CASSPGTGFMNTEAFF.

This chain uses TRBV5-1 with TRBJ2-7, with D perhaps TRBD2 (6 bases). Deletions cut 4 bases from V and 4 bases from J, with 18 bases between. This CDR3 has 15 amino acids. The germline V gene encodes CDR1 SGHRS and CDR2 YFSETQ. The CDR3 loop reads CASSKNSGLYYEQYF. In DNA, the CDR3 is TGCGCCAGCAGCAAAAATTCGGGACTCTATTACGAGCAGTACTTC.

The CDR3 is CASTQDRDTEAFF. DNA of the CDR3: TGTGCCAGTACTCAGGACAGAGACACTGAAGCTTTCTTT. The chain employs TRBV19 and TRBJ1-1, with a weak D call TRBD1 (6 bases). The CDR3 loop spans 13 amino acids. V was cut by 7 bases and J by 3 bases, with 12 bases left in between. The germline CDR1 and CDR2 sequences are LNHDA and SQIVND (reference sequence).

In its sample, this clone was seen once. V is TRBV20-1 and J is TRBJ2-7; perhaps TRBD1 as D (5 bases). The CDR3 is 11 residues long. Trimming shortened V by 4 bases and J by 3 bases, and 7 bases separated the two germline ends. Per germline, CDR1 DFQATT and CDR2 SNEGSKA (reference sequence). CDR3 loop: CSATQGYEQYF. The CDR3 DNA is TGCAGTGCTACCCAGGGCTACGAGCAGTACTTC.

Here the CDR3 DNA reads TGTGCCAGCAGTTCAAAACACGGGAACGGATACGAGCAGTACTTC. Translation gives CASSSKHGNGYEQYF. V is TRBV27 and J is TRBJ2-7, with a weak D call TRBD2 (5 bases). This CDR3 is built from 15 residues. Trimming took off 4 bases at V and 4 bases at J, with 17 bases between the two ends. Germline CDR1 is MNHEY and CDR2 is SMNVEV (reference sequence).

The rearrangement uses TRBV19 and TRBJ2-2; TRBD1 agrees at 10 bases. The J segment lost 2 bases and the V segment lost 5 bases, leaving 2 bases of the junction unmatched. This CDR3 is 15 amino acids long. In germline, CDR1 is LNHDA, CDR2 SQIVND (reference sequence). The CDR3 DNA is TGTGCCAGTAGTGGGACAGGGGACAACACCGGGGAGCTGTTTTTT. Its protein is CASSGTGDNTGELFF.

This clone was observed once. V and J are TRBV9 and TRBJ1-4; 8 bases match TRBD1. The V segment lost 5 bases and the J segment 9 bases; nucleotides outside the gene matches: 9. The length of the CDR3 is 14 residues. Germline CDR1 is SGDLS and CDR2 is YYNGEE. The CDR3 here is CASSPQGGFKKLFF. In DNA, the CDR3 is TGTGCCAGCAGTCCACAGGGGGGTTTTAAAAAACTGTTTTTT.

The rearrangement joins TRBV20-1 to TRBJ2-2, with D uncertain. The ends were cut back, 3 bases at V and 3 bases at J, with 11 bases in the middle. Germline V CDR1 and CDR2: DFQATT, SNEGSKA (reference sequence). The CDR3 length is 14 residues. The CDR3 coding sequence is TGCAGTGCTAGTTCGCTAGACTACACCGGGGAGCTGTTTTTT. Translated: CSASSLDYTGELFF.

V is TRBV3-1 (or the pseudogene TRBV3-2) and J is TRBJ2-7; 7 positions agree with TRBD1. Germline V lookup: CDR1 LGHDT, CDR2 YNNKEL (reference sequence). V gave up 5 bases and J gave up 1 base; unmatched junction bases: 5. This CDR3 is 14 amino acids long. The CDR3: CASSAGTESYEQYF. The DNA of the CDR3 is TGTGCCAGCAGCGCCGGGACAGAGTCCTACGAGCAGTACTTC.

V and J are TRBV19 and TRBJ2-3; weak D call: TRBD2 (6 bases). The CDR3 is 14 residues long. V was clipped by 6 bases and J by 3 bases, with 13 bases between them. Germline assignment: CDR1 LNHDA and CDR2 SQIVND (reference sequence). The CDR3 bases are TGTGCCAGTAGGGGAGGACTGGGTACAGATACGCAGTATTTT. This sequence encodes CASRGGLGTDTQYF. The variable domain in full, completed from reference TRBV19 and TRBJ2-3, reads DGGITQSPKYLFRKEGQNVTLSCEQNLNHDAMYWYRQDPGQGLRLIYYSQIVNDFQKGDIAEGYSVSREKKESFPLTVTSAQKNPTAFYLCASRGGLGTDTQYFGPGTRLTVL.

The chain's CDR3 is CATSDGGREQETQYF. The DNA for the CDR3 is TGTGCCACCAGTGACGGGGGACGGGAGCAAGAGACCCAGTACTTC. The chain links TRBV24-1 to TRBJ2-5; perhaps TRBD2 as D (6 bases). Germline CDR1 and CDR2: KGHDR and SFDVKD. This CDR3 is built from 15 residues. V was pared by 4 bases and J by 2 bases, with 13 bases between.

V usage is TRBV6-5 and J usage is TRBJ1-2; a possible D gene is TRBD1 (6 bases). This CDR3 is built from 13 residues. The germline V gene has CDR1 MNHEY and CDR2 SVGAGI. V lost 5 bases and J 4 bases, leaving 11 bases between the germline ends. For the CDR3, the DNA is TGTGCCAGCAGTCGACAGGAACGCTATGGCTACACCTTC. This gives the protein CASSRQERYGYTF.

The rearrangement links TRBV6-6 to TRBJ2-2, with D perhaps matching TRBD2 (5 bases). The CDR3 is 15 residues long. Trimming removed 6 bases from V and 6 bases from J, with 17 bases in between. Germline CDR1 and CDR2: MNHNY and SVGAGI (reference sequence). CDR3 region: CASRRADDLSGELFF. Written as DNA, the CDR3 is TGTGCCAGCAGAAGAGCGGACGACCTATCCGGGGAGCTGTTTTTT.

This CDR3 is CASSLAGGTDTQYF. For the CDR3, the DNA is TGTGCCAGCAGCTTAGCCGGAGGCACAGATACGCAGTATTTT. The J gene is TRBJ2-3, the V gene TRBV11-3; D gene ambiguous. This CDR3 is built from 14 residues. Trimming removed 1 base from V and 1 base from J, with 6 bases in between. Germline V gene data show CDR1 as SGHNT and CDR2 as YENEEA.

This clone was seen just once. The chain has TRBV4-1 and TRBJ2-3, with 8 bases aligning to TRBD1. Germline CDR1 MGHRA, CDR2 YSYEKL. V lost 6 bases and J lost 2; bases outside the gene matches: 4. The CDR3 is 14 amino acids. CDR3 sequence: CASSDRGNTDTQYF. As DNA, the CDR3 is TGCGCCAGCAGTGACAGGGGAAACACAGATACGCAGTATTTT.

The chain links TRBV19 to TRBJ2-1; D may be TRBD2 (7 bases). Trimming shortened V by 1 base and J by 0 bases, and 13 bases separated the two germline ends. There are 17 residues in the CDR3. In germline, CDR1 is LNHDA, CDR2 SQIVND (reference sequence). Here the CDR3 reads CASSIGQGRGSYNEQFF. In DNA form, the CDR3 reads TGTGCCAGTAGTATAGGTCAGGGGAGGGGCTCCTACAATGAGCAGTTCTTC.

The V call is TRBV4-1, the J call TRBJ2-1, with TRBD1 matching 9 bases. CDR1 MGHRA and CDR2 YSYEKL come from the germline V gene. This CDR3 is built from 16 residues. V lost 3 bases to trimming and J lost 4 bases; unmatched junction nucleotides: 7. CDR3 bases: TGCGCCAGCAGCCAGGTGGGACAGGGACTGTACAATGAGCAGTTCTTC. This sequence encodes CASSQVGQGLYNEQFF.